A single sample gave rise to the 3 T cell receptor beta chains below, sequenced in a study of STAT5B mutations in CD4+ large granular lymphocyte leukemia. Method: immunoSEQ multiplex PCR; TCRdb's copy keeps in-frame clones and lacks some. The data show 30,000 to 35,000 clones, nearly 90% seen once. Source material: CD4+ T cells from blood buffy coats. The receptors originated from a human donor in good health.

J is TRBJ2-7 and V is TRBV6-6; TRBD1 matches at 7 bases. This CDR3 region has 14 residues. CDR1 and CDR2 from the germline V gene are MNHNY and SVGAGI (reference sequence). With 7 bases clipped from V and 2 bases from J, the junction kept 8 bases outside the gene matches. CDR3 region: CASTGGDSPYEQYF. The CDR3 DNA reads as TGTGCCAGCACTGGTGGGGACAGTCCCTACGAGCAGTACTTC.

The rearrangement links TRBV5-1 to TRBJ2-5; TRBD1 might be the D (5 bases). V lost 1 base to trimming and J lost 4 bases, with 11 bases between them. CDR1 and CDR2 from the germline V gene are SGHRS and YFSETQ. The CDR3 is 14 residues long. Written as DNA, the CDR3 is TGCGCCAGCAGCTTGATGGGGCCCGCAGAGACCCAGTACTTC. The encoded protein is CASSLMGPAETQYF.

There are a few counts of this clone. This rearrangement joins TRBV5-1 to TRBJ2-7, with D unclear. The CDR3 spans 11 residues. V lost 4 bases and J lost 3, with 5 bases in between. The V gene's germline CDR1 is SGHRS and CDR2 YFSETQ. In DNA form, the CDR3 reads TGCGCCAGCAGCGTCGACTACGAGCAGTACTTC. This codes for CASSVDYEQYF.